This passage covers 31 T cell receptor beta chains from one sample sequenced in a study of cytomegalovirus exposure and HLA in healthy donors. The PCR used 60 Vbeta and 13 Jbeta primers. Some clones are missing from TCRdb's copy, which holds only in-frame ones; the method was immunoSEQ multiplex PCR. The data contain over 60,000 clones, roughly 80% of them singletons. The source material was PBMCs. The receptors derive from a woman under 40 in good health and CMV-seropositive.

The chain employs TRBV19 and TRBJ1-4, with D possibly matching TRBD1 (5 bases). Germline V CDR1 and CDR2: LNHDA, SQIVND (reference sequence). The CDR3 runs 13 residues. Trimming pared 5 bases from V and 6 bases from J, leaving 10 bases between. In nucleotides, the CDR3 is TGTGCCAGTAGTCCAGGGCGGCATGAAAAACTGTTTTTT. Protein product: CASSPGRHEKLFF.

In DNA, the CDR3 is TGTGCCACCAGCAGGGGACTTGAGCAGTACTTC. Its translation is CATSRGLEQYF. The J gene is TRBJ2-7, the V gene TRBV15, with D maybe TRBD2 (6 bases). Per germline, CDR1 LNHNV and CDR2 YYDKDF (reference sequence). This CDR3 spans 11 amino acids. V was cut by 3 bases and J by 7 bases, with 7 bases left in between.

The chain uses TRBV7-2 and TRBJ2-7; 15 bases match TRBD2. Germline V gene data show CDR1 as SGHTA and CDR2 as FQGNSA. The CDR3 length is 16 residues. The junction had 4 bases not matched to a gene; V was cut back by 4 bases and J by 3 bases. The CDR3 protein is CASSSGLAGGSYEQYF. CDR3 in DNA: TGTGCCAGCAGCTCGGGACTAGCGGGAGGTAGCTACGAGCAGTACTTC. The full variable domain, rest sourced from reference TRBV7-2 and TRBJ2-7, is GAGVSQSPSNKVTEKGKDVELRCDPISGHTALYWYRQSLGQGLEFLIYFQGNSAPDKSGLPSDRFSAERTGGSVSTLTIQRTQQEDSAVYLCASSSGLAGGSYEQYFGPGTRLTVT.

The J gene is TRBJ2-2, the V gene TRBV29-1; TRBD2 agrees at 8 bases. Germline values: CDR1 SQVTM, CDR2 ANQGSEA. Trimming at V came to 7 bases and at J to 7 bases, leaving 11 bases not matched to a gene. The CDR3 has 14 amino acids. The CDR3 sequence: CSGAGVYGGGELFF. The CDR3 DNA follows: TGCAGCGGAGCGGGAGTATATGGGGGCGGGGAGCTGTTTTTT.

V usage is TRBV6-6 and J usage is TRBJ2-2; 8 bases line up with TRBD2. Trimming took 3 bases from V and 6 from J; bases not matched to a gene: 6. Germline loops: CDR1 MNHNY, CDR2 SVGAGI (reference sequence). The CDR3 loop spans 15 amino acids. CDR3 amino acids: CASSYVGTSAGELFF. CDR3 sequence (DNA): TGTGCCAGCAGTTATGTCGGGACTAGTGCCGGGGAGCTGTTTTTT.

This chain connects TRBV19 to TRBJ1-5; 9 bases fit TRBD1. Germline V gives CDR1 LNHDA, CDR2 SQIVND (reference sequence). V dropped 7 bases and J dropped 1; count of bases not matched to a gene: 5. CDR3 length: 15 amino acids. The CDR3 is CASISGTGSNQPQHF. In DNA form, the CDR3 reads TGTGCCAGTATCTCCGGGACAGGGAGCAATCAGCCCCAGCATTTT.

The rearrangement links TRBV6-5 to TRBJ1-1, with a tentative D call TRBD1 (6 bases). V lost 4 bases and J 0 bases, leaving 12 bases between the germline ends. Germline CDR1 and CDR2: MNHEY and SVGAGI. The CDR3 sequence is 15 residues long. CDR3 loop: CASSLRQVMNTEAFF. The CDR3, as DNA: TGTGCCAGCAGTTTAAGACAGGTCATGAACACTGAAGCTTTCTTT.

This clone was found a few times. CDR3 in amino acids: CASSPRVGPYNEQFF. CDR3 sequence (DNA): TGTGCCAGCAGCCCGAGGGTTGGCCCATACAATGAGCAGTTCTTC. V and J are TRBV7-2 and TRBJ2-1; a possible D gene is TRBD2 (5 bases). CDR3 length equals 15 residues. Germline V gives CDR1 SGHTA, CDR2 FQGNSA. V was pared by 5 bases and J by 4 bases, with 15 bases between.

The V and J genes are TRBV20-1 and TRBJ1-1; D ambiguous. Per germline, CDR1 DFQATT and CDR2 SNEGSKA (reference sequence). The CDR3 extends over 11 amino acids. V gave up 8 bases and J gave up 1 base, with 8 bases separating them. CDR3 loop: CSSSGNTEAFF. DNA for the CDR3: TGCAGTTCCAGTGGGAACACTGAAGCTTTCTTT.

In DNA form, the CDR3 reads TGCGCCAGCAGCCAAGGGCAGGGGAAGGTCGGGGAGCTGTTTTTT. Its translation is CASSQGQGKVGELFF. V usage is TRBV4-1 and J usage is TRBJ2-2, with D possibly being TRBD1 (6 bases). The V gene lost 1 base and the J gene lost 7 bases, with 13 bases spanning the gap. The CDR3 spans 15 residues. Per germline, CDR1 MGHRA and CDR2 YSYEKL.

This clone has just a few counts. This chain connects TRBV5-4 to TRBJ2-5; 9 bases line up with TRBD1. The J segment lost 5 bases and the V segment lost 5 bases, leaving 7 bases of the junction unmatched. Looked up from germline, CDR1 is SGHNT and CDR2 is YYREEE (reference sequence). This CDR3 has 14 residues. CDR3 region: CASRQTGGAETQYF. The CDR3 DNA is TGTGCCAGCAGGCAAACAGGGGGCGCGGAGACCCAGTACTTC.

V usage is TRBV10-3 and J usage is TRBJ2-1; 10 nucleotides line up with TRBD2. V dropped 6 bases and J dropped 5; count of bases not matched to a gene: 7. The V gene's germline CDR1 is ENHRY and CDR2 SYGVKD. The CDR3 loop spans 15 amino acids. Here the CDR3 reads CAIREPGLANNEQFF. Here the CDR3 DNA reads TGTGCCATCAGGGAGCCGGGACTAGCGAACAATGAGCAGTTCTTC.

The chain has TRBV2 and TRBJ2-3; D possibly corresponds to TRBD1 (6 bases). The length of the CDR3 is 19 residues. Per germline, CDR1 SNHLY and CDR2 FYNNEI. The V end was cut by 5 bases, the J end by 2 bases, with 26 bases between. The CDR3 bases are TGTGCCAGCAGTACTGGACAGTTTCTCGCTTCAACCACCACAGATACGCAGTATTTT. Translating gives CASSTGQFLASTTTDTQYF.

The V gene is TRBV29-1, the J gene TRBJ1-2; possible D gene TRBD1, 6 bases. This CDR3 region has 12 residues. Germline V gene lookup returns CDR1 SQVTM and CDR2 ANQGSEA. Between the trimmed V and J ends, which lost 6 bases and 8 bases, there was a span of 16 bases. The CDR3 reads CSVGGAAGGYTF. The CDR3 DNA sequence: TGCAGCGTGGGGGGGGCCGCTGGAGGCTACACCTTC.

Worth noting for this clone: A junction end diverges from the germline sequence, so it may reflect a read error. The V and J genes are TRBV9 and TRBJ2-3, with D unclear. Germline-derived CDR1 and CDR2 are SGDLS and YYNGEE. This CDR3 has 12 amino acids. CDR3 coding DNA: TGTGCCAGCAGCGTGGGCACAGATACGCAGTGTTTT. It is translated as CASSVGTDTQCF.

This chain links TRBV9 with TRBJ2-3; possibly TRBD2 for D (5 bases). The CDR3 has 14 amino acids. The V gene's germline CDR1 is SGDLS and CDR2 YYNGEE. Trimming cost V 0 bases and J 6 bases, with 11 bases left between them. The CDR3 sequence is CASSVEGSPDTQYF. CDR3 coding DNA: TGTGCCAGCAGCGTAGAAGGGAGCCCCGATACGCAGTATTTT.

The rearrangement joins TRBV6-5 to TRBJ1-1; possibly TRBD1 for D (6 bases). V dropped 10 bases and J dropped 5 bases, with 20 bases sitting between them. The CDR3 runs to 14 residues. Germline CDR1 reads MNHEY; CDR2 reads SVGAGI. The DNA for the CDR3 is TGTGCCACCTCCGGGACACGTTTTGGGACTGAAGCTTTCTTT. The encoded protein is CATSGTRFGTEAFF.

This chain joins TRBV27 and TRBJ2-2; 7 nucleotides match TRBD2. Losses at the gene ends were 5 bases for V and 4 bases for J; bases not matched to a gene: 10. Looked up from germline, CDR1 is MNHEY and CDR2 is SMNVEV (reference sequence). There are 16 residues in the CDR3. CDR3 in amino acids: CASSPGTGTITGELFF. The CDR3 region has the DNA TGTGCCAGCAGTCCAGGAACCGGGACTATCACCGGGGAGCTGTTTTTT.

This chain uses TRBV7-3 with TRBJ2-3; 7 bases map to TRBD2. V trimming: 2 bases; J trimming: 4 bases; junction bases outside the gene matches: 6. CDR1 and CDR2 (germline): SGHTA, FQGTGA. The CDR3 contains 15 residues. The CDR3 nucleotides read TGTGCCAGCAGCTTAGGCGGGAGCATAGCAGATACGCAGTATTTT. This sequence encodes CASSLGGSIADTQYF.

The chain combines TRBV9 with TRBJ1-1; D unresolved. Trimming took 0 bases from V and 6 from J, leaving 15 bases between them. The CDR3 has 15 residues. Per the germline V gene, CDR1 is SGDLS and CDR2 is YYNGEE. The CDR3 nucleotides are TGTGCCAGCAGCGTAGGGAGTACCGTAGTGTCTGAAGCTTTCTTT. Translation gives CASSVGSTVVSEAFF.

The chain uses TRBV29-1 and TRBJ2-3; D gene uncertain. The V end was cut by 6 bases, the J end by 5 bases, with 18 bases between. Germline V gives CDR1 SQVTM, CDR2 ANQGSEA. This CDR3 comprises 14 residues. CDR3 sequence (DNA): TGCAGCGTAAGCCAGGCCGGAATCATAGATACGCAGTATTTT. This encodes CSVSQAGIIDTQYF.

The V and J genes are TRBV29-1 and TRBJ2-3; TRBD2 matches 11 bases. Losses at the gene ends were 2 bases for V and 5 bases for J; bases not matched to a gene: 6. Germline CDR1 reads SQVTM; CDR2 reads ANQGSEA. The CDR3 sequence is 15 residues long. CDR3 residues: CSVELVAGGLDTQYF. CDR3 nucleotides: TGCAGCGTTGAACTTGTAGCGGGAGGGCTAGATACGCAGTATTTT.

The V gene is TRBV13, the J gene TRBJ2-7; a weak D match, TRBD2 (6 bases). This CDR3 spans 13 amino acids. In germline, CDR1 is PRHDT, CDR2 FYEKMQ (reference sequence). Between the trimmed V and J ends, which lost 3 bases and 4 bases, there was a span of 10 bases. The CDR3, as DNA: TGTGCCAGCAGCTTGCCGGGGAGGTACGAGCAGTACTTC. This gives the protein CASSLPGRYEQYF.

The chain is built from TRBV5-1 and TRBJ2-2; 13 bases align to TRBD2. After removal of 3 bases from V and 5 bases from J, the junction contained 10 bases not matched to a gene. The CDR3 contains 18 residues. The germline gives CDR1 SGHRS, CDR2 YFSETQ. The CDR3 DNA reads as TGCGCCAGCAGCTCCGGGACTAGCGGGATGCCGGGGACCGGGGAGCTGTTTTTT. Its translation: CASSSGTSGMPGTGELFF.

The rearrangement joins TRBV7-9 to TRBJ2-7; TRBD2 might be the D (6 bases). There are 13 residues in the CDR3. The germline V gene encodes CDR1 SEHNR and CDR2 FQNEAQ (reference sequence). V gave up 11 bases and J gave up 2 bases, with 16 bases separating them. The CDR3 protein is CALGGGRTYEQYF. The CDR3, as DNA: TGTGCCTTGGGGGGAGGACGGACCTACGAGCAGTACTTC.

This clone came up once. The chain carries TRBV7-8 and TRBJ1-5; D possibly corresponds to TRBD1 (6 bases). The ends were cut back, 1 base at V and 4 bases at J, with 11 bases in the middle. The CDR3 contains 15 residues. CDR1 SGHVS and CDR2 FQNEAQ come from the germline V gene. CDR3 loop: CASSLGDMGNQPQHF. The CDR3 DNA follows: TGTGCCAGCAGCTTAGGGGACATGGGGAATCAGCCCCAGCATTTT. The entire variable domain, with the rest obtained from reference TRBV7-8 and TRBJ1-5, is as follows: GAGVSQSPRYKVAKRGQDVALRCDPISGHVSLFWYQQALGQGPEFLTYFQNEAQLDKSGLPSDRFFAERPEGSVSTLKIQRTQQEDSAVYLCASSLGDMGNQPQHFGDGTRLSIL.

The rearrangement uses TRBV6-5 and TRBJ2-5; 10 bases are a match to TRBD1. The J call may be mistaken, given a closer DNA end match to TRBJ2-7. CDR3 length: 15 amino acids. Germline CDR1 and CDR2: MNHEY and SVGAGI. This chain's CDR3 is CASRVDRGPTYEQYF. The CDR3, as DNA: TGTGCCAGCAGGGTAGACAGGGGGCCAACCTACGAGCAGTACTTC.

This clone has just a few counts. The J gene is TRBJ2-3, the V gene TRBV5-6; D possibly corresponds to TRBD1 (5 bases). CDR1 and CDR2 (germline): SGHDT, YYEEEE. The CDR3 length is 16 residues. V dropped 0 bases and J dropped 2 bases, with 13 bases sitting between them. The CDR3 is CASSLVQGLFTDTQYF. The DNA of the CDR3 is TGTGCCAGCAGCTTGGTTCAGGGCCTTTTCACAGATACGCAGTATTTT. Variable domain in full (rest from reference TRBV5-6 and TRBJ2-3): DAGVTQSPTHLIKTRGQQVTLRCSPKSGHDTVSWYQQALGQGPQFIFQYYEEEERQRGNFPDRFSGHQFPNYSSELNVNALLLGDSALYLCASSLVQGLFTDTQYFGPGTRLTVL.

Turning to this clone: A read error may account for a junction end that differs from germline. The chain is built from TRBV7-8 and TRBJ2-1; 9 bases are shared with TRBD2. The CDR3 is made up of 14 amino acids. Germline values: CDR1 SGHVS, CDR2 FQNEAQ. The CDR3 DNA follows: TGTGCCAGCAGCGTAGCGGGAGTATCAAATGAGCAGTTCTTC. It translates to CASSVAGVSNEQFF.

The chain has TRBV11-2 and TRBJ2-2; perhaps TRBD2 as D (6 bases). The CDR3 runs to 15 residues. V lost 2 bases to trimming and J lost 5 bases, with 12 bases between them. The germline CDR1 and CDR2 sequences are SGHAT and FQNNGV. CDR3 loop: CASSLPWEATGELFF. Here the CDR3 DNA reads TGTGCCAGCAGCTTACCCTGGGAGGCAACCGGGGAGCTGTTTTTT.

V and J are TRBV6-5 and TRBJ1-1; the D gene is possibly TRBD1 (6 bases). Trimming left V 5 bases short and J 5 bases short, with 15 bases between. Germline V gene data show CDR1 as MNHEY and CDR2 as SVGAGI. The CDR3 loop spans 14 amino acids. CDR3 in amino acids: CASSARGRETEAFF. The CDR3 DNA reads as TGTGCCAGCAGTGCCAGGGGAAGAGAGACTGAAGCTTTCTTT.